Included here is one T cell receptor (beta chain) sequence, with context. Other DNA sequences in the same sample also yield this CDR3. The sample originates from a study of CD8+ T cells in alopecia areata. RNA was isolated and reverse transcribed to cDNA, the sequencing template. Using immunoSEQ multiplex PCR, the repertoire was profiled, and TCRdb retains in-frame clones only, with some absent. The sample includes about 270,000 clones, over 45% of them seen just once. The CDR3 length is 13 residues. Germline trimming cut 3 bases from V and 5 bases from J; bases unmatched to any gene: 3. CDR1 is SGHDT and CDR2 is YYEEEE in the germline V gene. Specified treatment: oral pan-JAK inhibitor, 5-10 mg twice daily. Lesional scalp tissue (obtained by punch biopsy) and peripheral blood were collected from alopecia areata patients.

The sequence derives from a human donor with alopecia areata. This chain links TRBV5-6 with TRBJ2-5; 8 bases are a match to TRBD1. Sequencing used CD4+ T cells sorted from blood, obtained between weeks 51 and 52, from a patient treated with tofacitinib. Written as DNA, the CDR3 is TGTGCCAGCAGCTCTGACAGGGGTGAGACCCAGTACTTC. Translating it yields CASSSDRGETQYF.